This record covers a single T cell receptor (beta chain). What it binds is unknown. The record originates from a study of chemoradiotherapy in HPV16-positive cancers. Study outcomes and limitations: Candidate HPV-specific clones and E7-related TCR motifs grew in tumor during treatment. In HPV16-positive patients, HPV-responsive T-cell expansion tracked better recurrence-free survival.

Profiling relied on immunoSEQ multiplex PCR, and the TCRdb table lists in-frame clones only, not all of them. The sample has roughly 70,000 clones, more than 70% seen once. Germline values: CDR1 SEHNR, CDR2 FQNEAQ (reference sequence). The CDR3 contains 10 residues. V lost 6 bases and J lost 8, with 7 bases in between. The gene calls are TRBV7-9 and TRBJ1-2; D not resolved. This specimen was blood, taken from a patient who underwent chemoradiotherapy. This TCR was recovered from a human donor with HPV-associated anogenital cancer. For the CDR3, the DNA is TGTGCCAGCAGTCCGAACGGCTACACCTTC. Translating it yields CASSPNGYTF.